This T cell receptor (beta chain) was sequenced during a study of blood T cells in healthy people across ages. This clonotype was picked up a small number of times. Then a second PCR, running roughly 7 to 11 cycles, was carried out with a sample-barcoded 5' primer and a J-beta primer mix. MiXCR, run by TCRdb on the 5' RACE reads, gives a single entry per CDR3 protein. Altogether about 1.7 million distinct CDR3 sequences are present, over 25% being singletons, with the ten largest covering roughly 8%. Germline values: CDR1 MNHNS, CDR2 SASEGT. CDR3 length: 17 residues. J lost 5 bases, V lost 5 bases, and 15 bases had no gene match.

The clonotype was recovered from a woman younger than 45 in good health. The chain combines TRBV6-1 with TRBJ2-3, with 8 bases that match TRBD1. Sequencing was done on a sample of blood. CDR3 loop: CASSLESGTGPGDTQYF. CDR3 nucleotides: TGTGCCAGCAGTCTGGAATCCGGGACAGGCCCTGGAGATACGCAGTATTTT.